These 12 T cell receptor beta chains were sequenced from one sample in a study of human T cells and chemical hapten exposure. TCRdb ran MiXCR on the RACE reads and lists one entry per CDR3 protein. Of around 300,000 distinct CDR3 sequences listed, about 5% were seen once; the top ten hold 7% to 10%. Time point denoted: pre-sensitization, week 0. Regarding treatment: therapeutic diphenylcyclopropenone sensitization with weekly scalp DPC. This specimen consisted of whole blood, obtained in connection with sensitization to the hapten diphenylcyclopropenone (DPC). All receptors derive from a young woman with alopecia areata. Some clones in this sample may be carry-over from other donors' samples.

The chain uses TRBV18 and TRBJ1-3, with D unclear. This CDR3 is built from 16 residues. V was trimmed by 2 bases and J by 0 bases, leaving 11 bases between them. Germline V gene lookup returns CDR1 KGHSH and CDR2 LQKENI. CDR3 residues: CASSPIPRGSGNTIYF. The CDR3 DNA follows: TGTGCCAGCTCACCAATCCCAAGAGGCTCTGGAAACACCATATATTTT.

The chain's CDR3 is CASSNDEQYF. The CDR3 nucleotides are TGCGCCAGCAGTAATGACGAGCAGTACTTC. This sequence joins TRBV4-3 and TRBJ2-7; the D is unclear. Per the germline V gene, CDR1 is LGHNA and CDR2 is YSLEER. Trimming cost V 6 bases and J 5 bases, with 5 bases left between them. The CDR3 loop spans 10 amino acids.

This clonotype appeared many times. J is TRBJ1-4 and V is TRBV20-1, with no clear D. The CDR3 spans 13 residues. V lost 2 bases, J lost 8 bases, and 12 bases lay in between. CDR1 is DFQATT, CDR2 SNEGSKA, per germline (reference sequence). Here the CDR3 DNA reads TGCAGTGCTAGAAAAGGATCGGAGGAAAAACTGTTTTTT. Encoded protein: CSARKGSEEKLFF.

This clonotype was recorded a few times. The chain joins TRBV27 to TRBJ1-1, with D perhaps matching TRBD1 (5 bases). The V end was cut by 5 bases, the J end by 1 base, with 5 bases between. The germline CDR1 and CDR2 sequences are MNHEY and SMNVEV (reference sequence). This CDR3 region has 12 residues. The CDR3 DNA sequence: TGTGCCAGCAGTGGGGCGAACACTGAAGCTTTCTTT. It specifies CASSGANTEAFF.

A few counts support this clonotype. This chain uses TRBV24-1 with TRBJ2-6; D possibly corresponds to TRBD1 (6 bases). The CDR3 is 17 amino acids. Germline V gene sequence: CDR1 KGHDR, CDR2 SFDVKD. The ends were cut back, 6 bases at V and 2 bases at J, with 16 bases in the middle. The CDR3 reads CATSSRTVSTGANVLTF. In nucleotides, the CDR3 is TGTGCCACCAGTTCCCGGACAGTAAGTACTGGGGCCAACGTCCTGACTTTC.

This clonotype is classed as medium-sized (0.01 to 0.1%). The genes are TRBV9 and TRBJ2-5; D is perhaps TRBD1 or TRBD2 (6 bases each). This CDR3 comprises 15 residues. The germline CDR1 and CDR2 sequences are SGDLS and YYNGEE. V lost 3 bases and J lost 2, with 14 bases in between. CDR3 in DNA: TGTGCCAGCAGCGCCGGAGGGGGTCCTCAAGAGACCCAGTACTTC. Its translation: CASSAGGGPQETQYF.

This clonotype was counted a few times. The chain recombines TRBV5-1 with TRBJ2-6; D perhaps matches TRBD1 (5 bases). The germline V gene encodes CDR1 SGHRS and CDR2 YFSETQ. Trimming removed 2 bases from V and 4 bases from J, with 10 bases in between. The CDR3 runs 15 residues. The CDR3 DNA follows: TGCGCCAGCAGCTTTAACCAGGGCGGGGCCAACGTCCTGACTTTC. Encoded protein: CASSFNQGGANVLTF.

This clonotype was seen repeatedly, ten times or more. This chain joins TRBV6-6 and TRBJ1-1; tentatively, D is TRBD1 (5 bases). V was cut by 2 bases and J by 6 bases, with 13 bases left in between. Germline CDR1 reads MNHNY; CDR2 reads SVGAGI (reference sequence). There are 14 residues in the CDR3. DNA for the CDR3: TGTGCCAGCAGTTACGACAGTAAAGTGTCTGAAGCTTTCTTT. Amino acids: CASSYDSKVSEAFF.

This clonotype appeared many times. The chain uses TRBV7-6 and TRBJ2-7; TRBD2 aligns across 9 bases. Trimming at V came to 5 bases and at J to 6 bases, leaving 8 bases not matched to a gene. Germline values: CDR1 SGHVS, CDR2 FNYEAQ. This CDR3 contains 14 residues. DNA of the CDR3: TGTGCCAGCAGCCCCGGGCTAGCGGGGCGCGAGCAGTACTTC. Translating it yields CASSPGLAGREQYF.

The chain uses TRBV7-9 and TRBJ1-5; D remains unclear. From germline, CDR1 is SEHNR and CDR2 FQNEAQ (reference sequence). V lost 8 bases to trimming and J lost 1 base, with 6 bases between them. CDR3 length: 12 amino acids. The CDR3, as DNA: TGTGCCAGCGGATTGAGCAATCAGCCCCAGCATTTT. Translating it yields CASGLSNQPQHF.

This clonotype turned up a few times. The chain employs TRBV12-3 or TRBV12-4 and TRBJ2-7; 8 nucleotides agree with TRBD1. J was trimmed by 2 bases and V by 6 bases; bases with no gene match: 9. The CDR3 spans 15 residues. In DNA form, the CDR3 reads TGTGCCAGCAGCTCTCGGACAGGGATACCCTACGAGCAGTACTTC. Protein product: CASSSRTGIPYEQYF.

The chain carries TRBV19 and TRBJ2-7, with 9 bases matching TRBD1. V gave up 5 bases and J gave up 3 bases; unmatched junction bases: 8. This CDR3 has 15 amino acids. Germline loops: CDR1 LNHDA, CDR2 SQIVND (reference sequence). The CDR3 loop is CASSPLTGGRYEQYF. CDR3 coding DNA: TGTGCCAGTAGTCCTCTAACAGGGGGCCGCTACGAGCAGTACTTC. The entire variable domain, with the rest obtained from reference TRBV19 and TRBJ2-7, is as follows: DGGITQSPKYLFRKEGQNVTLSCEQNLNHDAMYWYRQDPGQGLRLIYYSQIVNDFQKGDIAEGYSVSREKKESFPLTVTSAQKNPTAFYLCASSPLTGGRYEQYFGPGTRLTVT.